The source of this TCR beta chain is a study of shared clonotypes between healthy human individuals. Of note for this clone: No antigen is known for it.

The germline CDR1 and CDR2 sequences are LNHNV and YYDKDF (reference sequence). The CDR3 runs to 15 residues. With 0 bases clipped from V and 4 bases from J, the junction kept 3 bases outside the gene matches. Deep was the level at which the assay was run. The authors' processing: Junction-only immunoSEQ data arrived without quality scores, meaning filtering differed. Sequenced by immunoSEQ multiplex PCR; TCRdb stores in-frame clones only, minus some. V and J calls and clone size are those listed in that table; D and trimming were worked out from the DNA. Of roughly 320,000 clones detected, around nine tenths appear once; the ten largest clones hold 15% to 20%. Whole-study results and caveats: Naive subsets usually exceeded memory subsets in estimated richness.

Sequencing input: memory CD8+ T cells sorted from blood. Subset in this sample: CD45RO+ cells pooled with CCR7-negative TemRA cells. The sequence derives from a man in his late teens or twenties in good health. The chain combines TRBV15 with TRBJ2-1; 7 bases are a match to TRBD2. The CDR3 loop is CATSRDPSGYNEQFF. The CDR3 coding sequence is TGTGCCACCAGCAGAGACCCTAGCGGATACAATGAGCAGTTCTTC.